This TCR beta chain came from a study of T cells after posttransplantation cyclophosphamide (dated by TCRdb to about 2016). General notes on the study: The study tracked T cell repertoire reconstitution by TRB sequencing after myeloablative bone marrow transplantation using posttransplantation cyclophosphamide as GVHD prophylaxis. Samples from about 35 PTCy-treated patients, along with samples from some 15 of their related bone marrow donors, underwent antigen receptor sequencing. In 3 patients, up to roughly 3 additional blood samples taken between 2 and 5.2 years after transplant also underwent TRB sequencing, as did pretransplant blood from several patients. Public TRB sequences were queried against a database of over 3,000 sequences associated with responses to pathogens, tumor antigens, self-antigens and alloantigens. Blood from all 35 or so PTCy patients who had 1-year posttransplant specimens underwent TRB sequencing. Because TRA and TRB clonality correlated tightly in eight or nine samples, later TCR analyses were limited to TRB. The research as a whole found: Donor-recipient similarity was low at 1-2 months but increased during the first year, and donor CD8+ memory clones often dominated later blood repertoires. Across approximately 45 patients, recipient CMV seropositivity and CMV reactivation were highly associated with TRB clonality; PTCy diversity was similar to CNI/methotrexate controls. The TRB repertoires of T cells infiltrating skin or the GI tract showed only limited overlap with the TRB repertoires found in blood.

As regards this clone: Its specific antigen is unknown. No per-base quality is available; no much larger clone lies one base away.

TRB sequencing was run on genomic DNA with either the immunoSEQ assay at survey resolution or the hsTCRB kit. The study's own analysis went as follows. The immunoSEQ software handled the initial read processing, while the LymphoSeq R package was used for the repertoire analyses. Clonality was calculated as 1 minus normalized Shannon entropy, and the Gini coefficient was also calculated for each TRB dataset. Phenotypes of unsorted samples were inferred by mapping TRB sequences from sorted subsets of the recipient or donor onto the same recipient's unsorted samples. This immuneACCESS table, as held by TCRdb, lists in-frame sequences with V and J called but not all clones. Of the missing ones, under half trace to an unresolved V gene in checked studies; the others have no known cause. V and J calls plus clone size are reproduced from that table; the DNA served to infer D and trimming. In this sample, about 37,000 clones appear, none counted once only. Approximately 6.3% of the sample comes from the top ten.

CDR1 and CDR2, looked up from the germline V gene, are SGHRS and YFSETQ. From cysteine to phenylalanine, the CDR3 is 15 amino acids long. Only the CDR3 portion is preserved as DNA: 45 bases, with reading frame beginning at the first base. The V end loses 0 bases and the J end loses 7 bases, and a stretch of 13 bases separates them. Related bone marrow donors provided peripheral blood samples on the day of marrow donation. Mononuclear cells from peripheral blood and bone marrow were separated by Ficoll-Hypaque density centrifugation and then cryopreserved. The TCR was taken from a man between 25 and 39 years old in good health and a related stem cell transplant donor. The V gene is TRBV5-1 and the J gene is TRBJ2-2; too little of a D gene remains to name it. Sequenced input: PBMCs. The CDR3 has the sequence CASSLAGSLGGELFF. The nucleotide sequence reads TGCGCCAGCAGCTTGGCCGGGTCCCTTGGCGGGGAGCTGTTTTTT.